The 2 T cell receptor beta chains in this list originate from one sample, sequenced in a study of blood T cell repertoires in COVID-19. Libraries were prepared by immunoSEQ multiplex PCR; TCRdb keeps only in-frame clonotypes and omits some of them. Of nearly 300,000 clones in the sample, about 87% were seen once. What was sequenced was peripheral blood. All receptors come from a woman aged 25 to 39 who had recovered from COVID-19.

The CDR3 nucleotides are TGTGCCAGCAGTCCCAAGGGAGGGAACACTGAAGCTTTCTTT. Its protein product is CASSPKGGNTEAFF. The chain joins TRBV6-5 to TRBJ1-1; D uncertain. The CDR3 is 14 residues long. The V end lost 5 bases, the J end lost 1 base, and 11 bases lay between the germline ends. Germline V gives CDR1 MNHEY, CDR2 SVGAGI.

The chain is built from TRBV6-1 and TRBJ2-7, with D perhaps matching TRBD2 (5 bases). CDR3 size: 14 residues. Germline CDR1 is MNHNS and CDR2 is SASEGT. V lost 2 bases, J lost 3 bases, and 11 bases lay in between. The CDR3 nucleotides are TGTGCCAGCAGTGAATCCCCGGGATTCTACGAGCAGTACTTC. This sequence encodes CASSESPGFYEQYF.